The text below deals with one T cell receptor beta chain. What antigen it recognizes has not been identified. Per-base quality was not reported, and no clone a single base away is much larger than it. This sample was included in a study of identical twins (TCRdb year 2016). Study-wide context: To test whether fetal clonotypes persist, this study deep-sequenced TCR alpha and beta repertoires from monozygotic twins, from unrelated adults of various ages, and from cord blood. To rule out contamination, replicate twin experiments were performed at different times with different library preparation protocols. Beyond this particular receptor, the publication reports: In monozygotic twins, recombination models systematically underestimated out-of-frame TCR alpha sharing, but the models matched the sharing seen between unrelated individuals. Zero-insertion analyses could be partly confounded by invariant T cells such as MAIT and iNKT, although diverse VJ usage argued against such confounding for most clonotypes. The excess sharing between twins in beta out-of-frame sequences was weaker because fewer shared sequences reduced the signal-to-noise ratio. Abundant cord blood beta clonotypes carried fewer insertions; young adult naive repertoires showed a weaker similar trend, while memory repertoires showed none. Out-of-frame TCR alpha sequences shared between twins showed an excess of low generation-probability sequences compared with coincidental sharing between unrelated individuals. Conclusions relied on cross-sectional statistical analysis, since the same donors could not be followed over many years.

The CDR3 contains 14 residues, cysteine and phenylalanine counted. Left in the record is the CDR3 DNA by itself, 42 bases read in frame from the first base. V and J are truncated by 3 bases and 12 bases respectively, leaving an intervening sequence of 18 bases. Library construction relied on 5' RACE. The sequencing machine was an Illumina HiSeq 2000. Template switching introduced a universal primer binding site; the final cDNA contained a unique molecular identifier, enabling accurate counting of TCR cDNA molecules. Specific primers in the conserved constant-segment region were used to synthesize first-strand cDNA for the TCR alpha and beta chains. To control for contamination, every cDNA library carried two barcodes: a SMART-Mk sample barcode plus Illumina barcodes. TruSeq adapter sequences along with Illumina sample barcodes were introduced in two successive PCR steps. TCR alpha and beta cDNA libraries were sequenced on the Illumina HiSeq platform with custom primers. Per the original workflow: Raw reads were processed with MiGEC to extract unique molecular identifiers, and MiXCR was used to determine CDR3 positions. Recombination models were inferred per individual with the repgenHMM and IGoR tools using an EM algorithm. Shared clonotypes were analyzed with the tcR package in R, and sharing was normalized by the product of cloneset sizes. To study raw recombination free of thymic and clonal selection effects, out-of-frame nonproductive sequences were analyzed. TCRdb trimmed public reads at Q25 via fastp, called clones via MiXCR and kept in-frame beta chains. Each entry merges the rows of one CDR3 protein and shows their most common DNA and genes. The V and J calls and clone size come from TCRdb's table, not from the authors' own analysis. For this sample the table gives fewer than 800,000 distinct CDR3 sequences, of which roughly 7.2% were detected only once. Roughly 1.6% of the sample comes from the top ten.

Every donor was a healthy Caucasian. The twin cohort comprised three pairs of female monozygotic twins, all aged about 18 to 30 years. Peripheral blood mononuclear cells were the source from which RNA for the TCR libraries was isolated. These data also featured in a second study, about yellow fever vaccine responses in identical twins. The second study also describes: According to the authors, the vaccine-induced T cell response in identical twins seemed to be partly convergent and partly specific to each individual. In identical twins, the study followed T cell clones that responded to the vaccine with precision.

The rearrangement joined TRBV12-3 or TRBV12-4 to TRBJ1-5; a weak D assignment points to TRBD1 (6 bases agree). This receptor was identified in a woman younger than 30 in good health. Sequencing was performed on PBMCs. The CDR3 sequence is CASSFVGGSGDQHF. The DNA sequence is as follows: TGTGCCAGCAGTTTCGTCGGGGGGTCAGGGGACCAGCATTTT.